These 28 T cell receptor beta chains were sequenced from one sample in a study of blood T cell repertoires in COVID-19. Repertoires were generated with immunoSEQ multiplex PCR, while TCRdb's copy carries only in-frame clones and drops some. The sample holds approximately 250,000 clones, around 88% seen once. Sequenced sample: PBMCs or T cells enriched from blood (not recorded which). The receptors come from a woman aged 30 to 39 who had recovered from COVID-19.

Regarding this clone: The conserved phenylalanine or tryptophan normally closing the CDR3 is absent here, so this likely arose from a read error. It is unclear where the CDR3 begins or ends on the DNA, so no DNA is shown, and the CDR3 is as TCRdb lists it. This CDR3 reads CASSPPPPTGHV. The chain employs TRBV19 and TRBJ1-6; no DNA check was done on the table's D call, TRBD1. The length of the CDR3 is 12 amino acids, counting both ends. From germline, CDR1 is LNHDA and CDR2 SQIVND (reference sequence).

This chain connects TRBV18 to TRBJ2-1; 8 bases agree with TRBD2. The CDR3 totals 13 residues. CDR1 is KGHSH, CDR2 LQKENI, per germline. Trimming cost V 3 bases and J 11 bases; bases outside gene matches: 6. The CDR3 nucleotides are TGTGCCAGCTCACCCGGGGGGGCAGGCCAGCAGTTCTTC. Protein product: CASSPGGAGQQFF.

The CDR3 DNA sequence: TGTGCCAGCAGCTTACTCGGCACTGAAGCTTTCTTT. Protein sequence: CASSLLGTEAFF. The chain uses TRBV13 and TRBJ1-1, with D unresolved. Trimming cost V 2 bases and J 4 bases, with 5 bases left between them. Germline-derived CDR1 and CDR2 are PRHDT and FYEKMQ (reference sequence). This CDR3 is built from 12 residues. The complete variable domain, with remaining parts taken from reference TRBV13 and TRBJ1-1, reads AAGVIQSPRHLIKEKRETATLKCYPIPRHDTVYWYQQGPGQDPQFLISFYEKMQSDKGSIPDRFSAQQFSDYHSELNMSSLELGDSALYFCASSLLGTEAFFGQGTRLTVV.

The J gene is TRBJ1-4, the V gene TRBV5-1; 7 bases are shared with TRBD1. With 0 bases clipped from V and 0 bases from J, the junction kept 8 bases outside the gene matches. The germline V gene has CDR1 SGHRS and CDR2 YFSETQ. The CDR3 length is 18 residues. The CDR3 reads CASSLGQGSPPTNEKLFF. The CDR3 DNA reads as TGCGCCAGCAGCTTGGGACAGGGAAGCCCACCAACTAATGAAAAACTGTTTTTT.

The V gene is TRBV4-2, the J gene TRBJ2-7, with D perhaps TRBD1 (6 bases). From germline, CDR1 is LGHNA and CDR2 YNFKEQ. V was clipped by 0 bases and J by 2 bases, with 14 bases between them. The CDR3 covers 16 residues. Here the CDR3 DNA reads TGTGCCAGCAGCCAAGACCCGGGACATTCGACCTACGAGCAGTACTTC. Protein: CASSQDPGHSTYEQYF.

The V call is TRBV6-6, the J call TRBJ2-3; D call uncertain. The CDR3 is made up of 13 amino acids. V was cut by 5 bases and J by 6 bases, with 12 bases left in between. Germline V lookup: CDR1 MNHNY, CDR2 SVGAGI (reference sequence). CDR3 nucleotides: TGTGCCAGCAGTCCAGGATTCGGCGATACGCAGTATTTT. Translating it yields CASSPGFGDTQYF.

This chain uses TRBV5-4 with TRBJ1-3, with TRBD1 identical over 10 bases. Germline V gives CDR1 SGHNT, CDR2 YYREEE (reference sequence). Trimming cost V 3 bases and J 3 bases; bases outside gene matches: 3. The CDR3 runs 15 residues. The CDR3 region has the DNA TGTGCCAGCAGCTCCGACAGGGGGCTTGGAAACACCATATATTTT. Encoded protein: CASSSDRGLGNTIYF. Full variable domain (remainder filled in from reference TRBV5-4 and TRBJ1-3): ETGVTQSPTHLIKTRGQQVTLRCSSQSGHNTVSWYQQALGQGPQFIFQYYREEENGRGNFPPRFSGLQFPNYSSELNVNALELDDSALYLCASSSDRGLGNTIYFGEGSWLTVV.

The CDR3 reads CASSLASQNRQETQYF. The CDR3 coding sequence is TGTGCCAGCAGCTTAGCGTCTCAGAACAGGCAAGAGACCCAGTACTTC. The chain recombines TRBV7-9 with TRBJ2-5; a possible D gene is TRBD1 (5 bases). This CDR3 comprises 16 residues. Germline CDR1 is SEHNR and CDR2 is FQNEAQ (reference sequence). Trimming took 0 bases from V and 2 from J, leaving 13 bases between them.

The genes are TRBV27 and TRBJ1-4, with TRBD1 matching 9 bases. V shed 4 bases, J shed 7 bases, and the junction held 4 bases outside the gene matches. Germline CDR1 MNHEY, CDR2 SMNVEV (reference sequence). CDR3 length equals 14 residues. The CDR3 sequence: CASSSQGAGEKLFF. CDR3 bases: TGTGCCAGCAGTTCACAGGGGGCAGGTGAAAAACTGTTTTTT. The full variable domain, completed using reference TRBV27 and TRBJ1-4, is EAQVTQNPRYLITVTGKKLTVTCSQNMNHEYMSWYRQDPGLGLRQIYYSMNVEVTDKGDVPEGYKVSRKEKRNFPLILESPSPNQTSLYFCASSSQGAGEKLFFGSGTQLSVL.

The chain joins TRBV7-2 to TRBJ1-5, with D unresolved. Between the trimmed V and J ends, which lost 4 bases and 4 bases, there was a span of 14 bases. The V gene's germline CDR1 is SGHTA and CDR2 FQGNSA. The CDR3 extends over 15 amino acids. The CDR3, as DNA: TGTGCCAGCAGCTCTCAAAAAGGGAGGAATCAGCCCCAGCATTTT. Amino acids: CASSSQKGRNQPQHF.

A remark on this clone: Other DNA sequences within the sample encode an identical CDR3. The rearrangement links TRBV5-1 to TRBJ1-5, with 10 bases fitting TRBD1. Germline CDR1 reads SGHRS; CDR2 reads YFSETQ. The CDR3 runs 14 residues. V was clipped by 4 bases and J by 5 bases; unmatched bases: 3. The CDR3 sequence is CASSPGTGDQPQHF. In nucleotides, the CDR3 is TGCGCCAGCAGCCCCGGGACAGGGGATCAGCCCCAGCATTTT.

V is TRBV7-9 and J is TRBJ2-1, with 12 bases that match TRBD2. The length of the CDR3 is 15 residues. Trimming removed 1 base from V and 9 bases from J; junction bases left unmatched: 4. CDR1 is SEHNR, CDR2 FQNEAQ, per germline (reference sequence). Here the CDR3 DNA reads TGTGCCAGCAGCTTAGGCCTAGCGGGAGGGCCTGAGCAGTTCTTC. It specifies CASSLGLAGGPEQFF. Combining the CDR3 with reference TRBV7-9 and TRBJ2-1 gives the whole variable domain DTGVSQNPRHKITKRGQNVTFRCDPISEHNRLYWYRQTLGQGPEFLTYFQNEAQLEKSRLLSDRFSAERPKGSFSTLEIQRTEQGDSAMYLCASSLGLAGGPEQFFGPGTRLTVL.

The rearrangement links TRBV10-3 to TRBJ2-2; the match to TRBD1 covers 7 bases. The CDR3 length is 18 residues. Germline CDR1 is ENHRY and CDR2 is SYGVKD. V trimming: 7 bases; J trimming: 4 bases; junction bases outside the gene matches: 18. CDR3 DNA sequence: TGTGCCATCATGTCTGACATAAACAGGGGAAGTGGCACCGGGGAGCTGTTTTTT. Protein product: CAIMSDINRGSGTGELFF.

The chain combines TRBV5-8 with TRBJ2-1, with TRBD1 identical over 9 bases. V lost 4 bases and J lost 6; bases outside the gene matches: 11. The CDR3 is 16 residues long. Germline CDR1 reads SGHTS; CDR2 reads YDEGEE. CDR3 in amino acids: CASSPRWGQGINEQFF. CDR3 coding DNA: TGTGCCAGCAGCCCCCGATGGGGACAGGGTATCAATGAGCAGTTCTTC. The full variable domain, its missing parts supplied by reference TRBV5-8 and TRBJ2-1, is EAGVTQSPTHLIKTRGQQATLRCSPISGHTSVYWYQQALGLGLQFLLWYDEGEERNRGNFPPRFSGRQFPNYSSELNVNALELEDSALYLCASSPRWGQGINEQFFGPGTRLTVL.

This clone was detected once. V and J are TRBV19 and TRBJ1-5, with D perhaps matching TRBD1 (6 bases). Germline CDR1 LNHDA, CDR2 SQIVND (reference sequence). The ends were cut back, 4 bases at V and 6 bases at J, with 16 bases in the middle. This CDR3 is built from 15 residues. CDR3 in DNA: TGTGCCAGTAGTACGTCACAGGGAGGGAGTCAGCCCCAGCATTTT. Translating it yields CASSTSQGGSQPQHF.

This clone has only a few counts. V gene TRBV5-1 combines with J gene TRBJ1-1, with D unresolved. The germline CDR1 and CDR2 sequences are SGHRS and YFSETQ. V lost 4 bases to trimming and J lost 1 base, with 14 bases between them. The CDR3 is 15 amino acids. CDR3 residues: CASSPMDSRNTEAFF. The CDR3 region has the DNA TGCGCCAGCAGCCCTATGGACTCTCGGAACACTGAAGCTTTCTTT.

This chain joins TRBV4-2 and TRBJ1-5; D is perhaps TRBD1 (6 bases). The CDR3 totals 15 residues. Between the trimmed V and J ends, which lost 5 bases and 7 bases, there was a span of 18 bases. CDR1 LGHNA and CDR2 YNFKEQ come from the germline V gene. CDR3 in amino acids: CASSEQGVFGQPQHF. Here the CDR3 DNA reads TGTGCCAGCAGCGAACAGGGTGTGTTCGGACAGCCCCAGCATTTT.

This chain connects TRBV30 to TRBJ1-2; D perhaps matches TRBD1 (6 bases). The CDR3 sequence is 12 residues long. V lost 5 bases to trimming and J lost 8 bases, with 15 bases between them. Germline V lookup: CDR1 GTSNPN, CDR2 SVGIG (reference sequence). The CDR3 protein is CAWGMTGMGYTF. The CDR3 nucleotides read TGTGCCTGGGGAATGACAGGCATGGGCTACACCTTC.

The V gene is TRBV6-2 or TRBV6-3, the J gene TRBJ2-7; D uncertain. The V end lost 6 bases, the J end lost 5 bases, and 17 bases lay between the germline ends. Germline assignment: CDR1 MNHEY and CDR2 SVGEGT. This CDR3 contains 14 residues. The CDR3 reads CASSRSSKPNEQYF. CDR3 DNA: TGTGCCAGCAGCCGAAGTAGTAAACCAAACGAGCAGTACTTC.

The V and J genes are TRBV30 and TRBJ1-1, with D maybe TRBD1 (6 bases). Germline values: CDR1 GTSNPN, CDR2 SVGIG (reference sequence). The CDR3 runs 13 residues. Trimming pared 5 bases from V and 3 bases from J, leaving 13 bases between. The CDR3: CAWLLGQYTEAFF. CDR3 sequence (DNA): TGTGCCTGGTTACTCGGACAGTACACTGAAGCTTTCTTT.

V gene TRBV19 combines with J gene TRBJ1-3; D gene ambiguous. The CDR3 covers 14 residues. Per germline, CDR1 LNHDA and CDR2 SQIVND (reference sequence). Trimming stripped 4 bases from V and 2 bases from J, with 9 bases between. The CDR3 DNA is TGTGCCAGTAGTACCCACCTAACTGGAAACACCATATATTTT. Translation: CASSTHLTGNTIYF. Combining the CDR3 with reference TRBV19 and TRBJ1-3 gives the whole variable domain DGGITQSPKYLFRKEGQNVTLSCEQNLNHDAMYWYRQDPGQGLRLIYYSQIVNDFQKGDIAEGYSVSREKKESFPLTVTSAQKNPTAFYLCASSTHLTGNTIYFGEGSWLTVV.

This clone was counted many times. The V call is TRBV2, the J call TRBJ1-3; possible D gene TRBD1, 5 bases. The V end lost 0 bases, the J end lost 2 bases, and 8 bases lay between the germline ends. CDR3 size: 15 residues. The germline V gene encodes CDR1 SNHLY and CDR2 FYNNEI. The chain's CDR3 is CASSEARTPGNTIYF. The CDR3 DNA reads as TGTGCCAGCAGTGAAGCGAGGACACCTGGAAACACCATATATTTT. The full variable domain, completed using reference TRBV2 and TRBJ1-3, is EPEVTQTPSHQVTQMGQEVILRCVPISNHLYFYWYRQILGQKVEFLVSFYNNEISEKSEIFDDQFSVERPDGSNFTLKIRSTKLEDSAMYFCASSEARTPGNTIYFGEGSWLTVV.

The CDR3 region has the DNA TGTGCCAGCAGTTTTCCTCTGACAGGGGCCCGGGATGGCTACACCTTC. This encodes CASSFPLTGARDGYTF. The V and J genes are TRBV28 and TRBJ1-2, with TRBD1 matching 8 bases. The CDR3 is 16 amino acids. The trim removed 3 bases at V and 6 bases at J, leaving 12 bases unmatched. Germline V gene data show CDR1 as MDHEN and CDR2 as SYDVKM.

CDR3 loop: CASSLTGVAGGLGELFF. The CDR3 DNA follows: TGTGCCAGCAGCTTAACCGGGGTAGCGGGAGGACTTGGGGAGCTGTTTTTT. V and J are TRBV11-2 and TRBJ2-2; 10 nucleotides align to TRBD2. With 2 bases clipped from V and 8 bases from J, the junction kept 11 bases outside the gene matches. The CDR3 has 17 residues. In germline, CDR1 is SGHAT, CDR2 FQNNGV.

This chain joins TRBV19 and TRBJ2-3, with D possibly TRBD1 on 6 matching bases. The CDR3 spans 13 residues. V lost 6 bases to trimming and J lost 11 bases, with 18 bases between them. Germline V gene data show CDR1 as LNHDA and CDR2 as SQIVND (reference sequence). The DNA of the CDR3 is TGTGCCAGTAGGCCGGGACAAACATACGGGCAGTATTTT. Protein product: CASRPGQTYGQYF.

There are a few counts of this clone. The chain links TRBV28 to TRBJ2-7, with D possibly being TRBD1 (6 bases). V lost 8 bases and J lost 4, with 15 bases in between. From germline, CDR1 is MDHEN and CDR2 SYDVKM. The CDR3 length is 13 residues. The CDR3 region is CASRKTGGYEQYF. The DNA of the CDR3 is TGTGCCAGCCGTAAGACAGGAGGTTACGAGCAGTACTTC. Together with reference TRBV28 and TRBJ2-7, the CDR3 gives the full variable domain: DVKVTQSSRYLVKRTGEKVFLECVQDMDHENMFWYRQDPGLGLRLIYFSYDVKMKEKGDIPEGYSVSREKKERFSLILESASTNQTSMYLCASRKTGGYEQYFGPGTRLTVT.

The V and J genes are TRBV28 and TRBJ2-7; possible D gene TRBD2, 5 bases. From germline, CDR1 is MDHEN and CDR2 SYDVKM. The CDR3 covers 14 residues. V dropped 3 bases and J dropped 4 bases, with 13 bases sitting between them. In nucleotides, the CDR3 is TGTGCCAGCAGTTTGTCGGGGAATAGGTACGAGCAGTACTTC. It codes for CASSLSGNRYEQYF.

The CDR3 DNA reads as TGTGCCAGCAGCCAAGATCCGGGGGGGAATGAAAAACTGTTTTTT. The encoded protein is CASSQDPGGNEKLFF. The rearrangement links TRBV4-2 to TRBJ1-4, with D tentatively TRBD1 (5 bases). The germline V gene has CDR1 LGHNA and CDR2 YNFKEQ. The CDR3 is made up of 15 amino acids. The ends were cut back, 0 bases at V and 5 bases at J, with 10 bases in the middle.